This T cell receptor beta chain was found in a study of blood T cell repertoires in COVID-19. Across the study: There were acute and convalescent COVID-19 samples, and they came from the United States, Italy and Spain. Nucleic acid was either cDNA or gDNA, and it came from T cells, B-cell-depleted T cells, or PBMCs.

Per the original data handling: Amplified reference gene primers provided the basis for estimating nucleated cell counts. Libraries were prepared by immunoSEQ multiplex PCR; TCRdb keeps only in-frame clonotypes and omits some of them. The DNA was the basis for D and trimming; V, J and clone size are from that table. The table shows roughly 300,000 clones, with approximately 81% occurring only once. The CDR3 has 15 amino acids. Looked up from germline, CDR1 is ENHRY and CDR2 is SYGVKD. With 5 bases clipped from V and 5 bases from J, the junction kept 9 bases outside the gene matches. Sequences were obtained from peripheral blood. This receptor was taken from an older woman with active or convalescent COVID-19. The rearrangement joins TRBV10-3 to TRBJ2-1, with TRBD1 identical over 7 bases. This CDR3 reads CAISTGDPANNEQFF. CDR3 sequence (DNA): TGTGCCATCAGTACAGGGGATCCCGCCAACAATGAGCAGTTCTTC.